This TCR beta chain was profiled in a study of blood T cell repertoires in COVID-19. Study summary: T cells, B-cell-depleted T cells, or PBMCs provided the cDNA or gDNA that served as material.

Germline CDR1 is KGHSH and CDR2 is LQKENI. Unmatched junction bases numbered 3, after V lost 6 bases and J lost 2 bases. The CDR3 extends over 14 amino acids. The protocol was immunoSEQ multiplex PCR, while the TCRdb copy is restricted to in-frame clones and leaves out a portion. The data hold more than 200,000 clones, with roughly 83% observed a single time. Sequencing was performed on peripheral blood. This chain links TRBV18 with TRBJ1-3, with 8 bases fitting TRBD1. The TCR originated in a woman between 70 and 85 years old with active or convalescent COVID-19. CDR3 coding DNA: TGTGCCAGCTCGCCGACAGGGGCTGGAAACACCATATATTTT. Amino acid sequence: CASSPTGAGNTIYF.